The T cell receptor (beta chain) described here comes from a study of blood T cell repertoires in COVID-19. Germline-derived CDR1 and CDR2 are MNHEY and SVGEGT. The length of the CDR3 is 14 residues. V dropped 0 bases and J dropped 8 bases, with 13 bases sitting between them. Original processing notes: Amplification with reference gene primers provided the estimates of nucleated cell counts. Generated by immunoSEQ multiplex PCR, the TCRdb table keeps only in-frame clones and is missing some. V, J and clone size were drawn from that table, and D and trimming were deduced from the DNA. The sample lists 100,000 or so clones; approximately 88% were seen once.

The V and J genes are TRBV6-2 or TRBV6-3 and TRBJ1-2; D not resolved. The TCR originated in a man aged 55 to 70 with acute or convalescent COVID-19. The material sequenced was peripheral blood. CDR3 nucleotide sequence: TGTGCCAGCAGTTACTCGAGGCAGTGGATCGGCTACACCTTC. As protein: CASSYSRQWIGYTF.